The rows below give T cell receptor beta chains drawn from one sample of a study of cytomegalovirus exposure and HLA in healthy donors. Sequencing used immunoSEQ multiplex PCR; TCRdb keeps in-frame clones, though not all of them. The sample holds 150,000 to 200,000 clones, 86% seen once. Material for sequencing was PBMCs. The receptors were sampled from a woman between 18 and 30 years old in good health and CMV-seronegative. The CDR3 runs from the conserved cysteine through the conserved F or W.

v_call cdr3_aa
TRBV6-1 CASSEAKGNNSPLHF
TRBV14 CASSRRQGPVNEQYF
TRBV15 CATSRNLLGLAANYEQYF
TRBV14 CASSQEDRGLNYGYTF
TRBV10-3 CAISERDKKEAFF
TRBV30 CAWRTANTYGYTF
TRBV19 CASSTTLFREGPYSTDTQYF
TRBV30 CAWKGDRAYDGYTF
TRBV9 CASSPRGQLTYNEQFF
TRBV9 CASSGEFGGAGYNEQFF
TRBV2 CASSAFDEQYF
TRBV29-1 CSAGQGRQETQYF
TRBV19 CASSISGMYTGELFF
TRBV2 CASSDREGQPQHF
TRBV2 CASSSTTTGYGYTF
TRBV19 CASRDRGREDGYTF
TRBV4-1 CASSQDVLAKNIQYF
TRBV6-5 CASSYSIAGVGNEQFF
TRBV9 CASSAQGQGNSPLHF
TRBV18 CASSPTGGADYEQYF
TRBV5-4 CASSLARQGTEAFF
TRBV4-1 CASSQSWTESSYEQYF
TRBV30 CAWSAPYIGGQETQYF
TRBV5-5 CASSLGQGVYGYTF
TRBV4-1 CASSQEGLASVTDTQYF
TRBV18 CASSPLPDTGWQAFF
TRBV7-9 CASSGAGRGKLFF
TRBV30 CAWSVAGSGGYGYTF
TRBV7-3 CASSPYGGGFNEQFF
TRBV29-1 CSVEGEGIGTGELFF